One and the same sample provided the 12 T cell receptor beta chains below, sequenced in a study of T cells expressing NK-cell markers. TCRdb derives one entry per CDR3 protein from the 5' RACE reads, leaving out DNA. Its table records more than 20,000 distinct CDR3 sequences. The sequenced sample was blood T cells: a sorted CD56 or NKG2C T cell subset, CD4+ or CD8+ T cells, or bulk PBMC T cells (not recorded which). The origin of the receptors is a man aged 18 to 69 in good health.

The chain carries TRBV7-3 and TRBJ2-1; the D gene TCRdb calls, TRBD2, cannot be checked with no DNA. Germline CDR1 reads SGHTA; CDR2 reads FQGTGA. The CDR3 totals 13 residues. The CDR3 spells CASSLRGFDEQFF.

The V gene is TRBV11-2, the J gene TRBJ2-1; TCRdb's D call of TRBD1 is untestable without DNA. Germline V CDR1 and CDR2: SGHAT, FQNNGV. This CDR3 has 15 residues. The chain's CDR3 is CASSLTGTGVSEQFF.

The chain is built from TRBV23-1 and TRBJ2-5; TCRdb proposes TRBD1, but this gene call is untestable without DNA. TRBV23-1 is noted as an ORF with a role that remains uncertain. CDR3 length: 15 residues. CDR3 residues: CASSQSTGRRETQYF.

The chain recombines TRBV2 with TRBJ1-3; there is no DNA to check the TCRdb D call of TRBD1. This CDR3 spans 18 amino acids. Germline V gives CDR1 SNHLY, CDR2 FYNNEI. The chain's CDR3 is CASSEVGRLLTSGNTIYF. The entire variable domain, with the rest obtained from reference TRBV2 and TRBJ1-3, is as follows: EPEVTQTPSHQVTQMGQEVILRCVPISNHLYFYWYRQILGQKVEFLVSFYNNEISEKSEIFDDQFSVERPDGSNFTLKIRSTKLEDSAMYFCASSEVGRLLTSGNTIYFGEGSWLTVV.

The chain uses TRBV11-2 and TRBJ2-3. This CDR3 is 15 amino acids long. Germline CDR1 is SGHAT and CDR2 is FQNNGV. CDR3 sequence reads: CASSLETLARDTQYF.

The chain is built from TRBV9 and TRBJ2-1; TCRdb outputs TRBD2, but without DNA this stays unchecked. This CDR3 has 16 amino acids. The germline V gene has CDR1 SGDLS and CDR2 YYNGEE. CDR3 loop: CASSVGVSGPFNEQFF.

The rearrangement uses TRBV4-2 and TRBJ2-1; TCRdb gives TRBD1 as the D gene, but with no DNA this cannot be confirmed. The CDR3 has 16 residues. Germline CDR1 reads LGHNA; CDR2 reads YNFKEQ. The CDR3 sequence: CASSQDTQGVYNEQFF.

CDR3 region: CASSNYRPGADTQYF. The rearrangement joins TRBV12-3 or TRBV12-4 to TRBJ2-3; TCRdb names TRBD2, which stays unverified in the absence of DNA. The CDR3 contains 15 residues.

The rearrangement links TRBV6-1 to TRBJ1-5; with no DNA, the TCRdb D assignment of TRBD1 cannot be verified. Germline values: CDR1 MNHNS, CDR2 SASEGT. The length of the CDR3 is 16 residues. CDR3 amino acids: CASSSRDRLPNQPQHF.

The CDR3 loop reads CSARGQLNTGELFF. The rearrangement joins TRBV20-1 to TRBJ2-2; without DNA, the TCRdb call of TRBD1 cannot be checked. Germline assignment: CDR1 DFQATT and CDR2 SNEGSKA (reference sequence). The CDR3 covers 14 residues.

The CDR3 sequence is CASSIDQGMAYEQYF. J is TRBJ2-7 and V is TRBV19; TCRdb's assignment of TRBD1 cannot be checked, as there is no DNA. The CDR3 has 15 residues. CDR1 is LNHDA, CDR2 SQIVND, per germline (reference sequence).

CDR3 protein: CASARDDSNQPQHF. The rearrangement uses TRBV5-5 and TRBJ1-5; TCRdb's D gene call, TRBD1, goes unchecked for lack of DNA. The length of the CDR3 is 14 residues. Looked up from germline, CDR1 is SGHKS and CDR2 is YYEKEE (reference sequence).